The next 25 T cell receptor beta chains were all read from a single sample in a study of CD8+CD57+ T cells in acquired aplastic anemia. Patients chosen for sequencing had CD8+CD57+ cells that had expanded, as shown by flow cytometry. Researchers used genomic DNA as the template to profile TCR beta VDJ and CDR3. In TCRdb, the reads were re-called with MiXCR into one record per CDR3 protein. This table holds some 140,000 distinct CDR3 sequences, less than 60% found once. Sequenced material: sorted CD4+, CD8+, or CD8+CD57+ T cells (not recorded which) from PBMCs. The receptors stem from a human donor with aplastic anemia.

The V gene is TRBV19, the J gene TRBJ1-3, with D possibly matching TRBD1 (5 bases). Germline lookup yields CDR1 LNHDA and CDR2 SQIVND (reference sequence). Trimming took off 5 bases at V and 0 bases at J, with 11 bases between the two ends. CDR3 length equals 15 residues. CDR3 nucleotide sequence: TGTGCCAGTAGTGTGGACACCGGCTCTGGAAACACCATATATTTT. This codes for CASSVDTGSGNTIYF.

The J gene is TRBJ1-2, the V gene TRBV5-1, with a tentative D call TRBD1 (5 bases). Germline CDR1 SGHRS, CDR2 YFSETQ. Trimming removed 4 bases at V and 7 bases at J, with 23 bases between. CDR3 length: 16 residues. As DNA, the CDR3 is TGCGCCAGCAGCCTTGGGGGTGGTAAAGTTGGTCGTGGCTACACCTTC. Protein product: CASSLGGGKVGRGYTF.

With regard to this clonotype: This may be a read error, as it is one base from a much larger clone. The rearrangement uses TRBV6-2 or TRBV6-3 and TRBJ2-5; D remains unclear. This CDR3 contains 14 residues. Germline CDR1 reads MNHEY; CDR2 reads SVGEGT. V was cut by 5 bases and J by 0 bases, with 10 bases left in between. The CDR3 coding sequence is TGTGCCAGCAGTGTACACCCGTACCAAGAGACCCAGTACTTC. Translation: CASSVHPYQETQYF.

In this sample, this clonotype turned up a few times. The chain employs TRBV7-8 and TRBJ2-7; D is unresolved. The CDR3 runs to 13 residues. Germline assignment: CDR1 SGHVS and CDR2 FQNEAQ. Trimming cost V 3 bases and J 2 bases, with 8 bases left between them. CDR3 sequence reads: CASSLDRTYEQYF. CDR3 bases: TGTGCCAGCAGCTTGGACCGAACCTACGAGCAGTACTTC.

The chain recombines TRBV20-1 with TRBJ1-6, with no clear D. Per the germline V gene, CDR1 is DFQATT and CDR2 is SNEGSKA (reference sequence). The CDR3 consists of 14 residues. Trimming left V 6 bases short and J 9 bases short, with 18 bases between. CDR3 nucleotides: TGCAGTGCCCTGGCGCGCGATGGGATTTCACCCCTCCACTTT. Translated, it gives CSALARDGISPLHF.

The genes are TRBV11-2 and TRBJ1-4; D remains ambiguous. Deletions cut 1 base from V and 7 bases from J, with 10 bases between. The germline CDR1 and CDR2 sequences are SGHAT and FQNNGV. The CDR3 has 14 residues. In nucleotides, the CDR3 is TGTGCCAGCAGCTTAGCCAGTATTCGTGAAAAACTGTTTTTT. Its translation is CASSLASIREKLFF. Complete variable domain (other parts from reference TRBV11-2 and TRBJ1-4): EAGVAQSPRYKIIEKRQSVAFWCNPISGHATLYWYQQILGQGPKLLIQFQNNGVVDDSQLPKDRFSAERLKGVDSTLKIQPAKLEDSAVYLCASSLASIREKLFFGSGTQLSVL.

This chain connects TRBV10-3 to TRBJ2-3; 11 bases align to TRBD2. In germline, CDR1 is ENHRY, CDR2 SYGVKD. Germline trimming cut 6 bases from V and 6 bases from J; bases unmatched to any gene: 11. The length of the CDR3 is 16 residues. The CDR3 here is CAIRASSGRADDTQYF. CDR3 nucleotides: TGTGCCATCAGGGCAAGTAGCGGGAGGGCCGACGATACGCAGTATTTT.

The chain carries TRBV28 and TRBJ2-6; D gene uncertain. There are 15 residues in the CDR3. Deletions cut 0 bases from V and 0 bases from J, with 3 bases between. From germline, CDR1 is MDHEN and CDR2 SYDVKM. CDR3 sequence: CASSLWSSGANVLTF. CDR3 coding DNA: TGTGCCAGCAGTTTATGGAGCTCTGGGGCCAACGTCCTGACTTTC.

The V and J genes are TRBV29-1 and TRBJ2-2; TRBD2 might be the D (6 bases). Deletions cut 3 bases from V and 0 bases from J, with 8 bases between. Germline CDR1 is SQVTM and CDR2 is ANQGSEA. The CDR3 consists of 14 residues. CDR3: CSVDRGTNTGELFF. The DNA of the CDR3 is TGCAGCGTTGATCGGGGGACGAACACCGGGGAGCTGTTTTTT.

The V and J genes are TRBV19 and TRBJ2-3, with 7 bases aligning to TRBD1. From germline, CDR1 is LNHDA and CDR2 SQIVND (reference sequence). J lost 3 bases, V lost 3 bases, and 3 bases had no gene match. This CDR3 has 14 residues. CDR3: CASSIVTGTDTQYF. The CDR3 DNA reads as TGTGCCAGTAGTATCGTGACAGGGACAGATACGCAGTATTTT.

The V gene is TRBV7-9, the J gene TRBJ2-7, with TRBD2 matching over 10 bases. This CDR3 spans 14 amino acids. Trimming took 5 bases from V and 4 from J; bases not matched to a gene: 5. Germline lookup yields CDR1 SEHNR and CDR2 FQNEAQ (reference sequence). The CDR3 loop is CASSRGTSEYEQYF. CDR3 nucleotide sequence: TGTGCCAGCAGCCGCGGGACTAGCGAGTACGAGCAGTACTTC.

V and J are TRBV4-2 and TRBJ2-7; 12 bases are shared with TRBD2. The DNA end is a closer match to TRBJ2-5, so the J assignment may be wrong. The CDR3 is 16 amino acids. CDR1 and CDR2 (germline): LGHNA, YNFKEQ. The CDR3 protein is CASSQVLAGGEETQYF. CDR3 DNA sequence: TGTGCCAGCAGCCAAGTACTAGCGGGGGGTGAAGAGACCCAGTACTTC.

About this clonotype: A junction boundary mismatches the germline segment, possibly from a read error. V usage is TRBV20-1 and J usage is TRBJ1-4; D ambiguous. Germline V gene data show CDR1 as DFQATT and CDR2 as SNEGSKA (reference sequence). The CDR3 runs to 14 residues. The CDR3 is CSARDILTLSSMIF. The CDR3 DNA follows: TGCAGTGCTAGAGATATCCTGACGCTCAGCAGTATGATTTTT.

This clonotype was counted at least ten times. The CDR3, as DNA: TGTGCCAGCAGCTTATTCGAGGGGGGCATCTACGAGCAGTACTTC. It yields the protein CASSLFEGGIYEQYF. This rearrangement joins TRBV7-6 to TRBJ2-7; possibly TRBD1 or TRBD2 for D (6 bases each). The germline CDR1 and CDR2 sequences are SGHVS and FNYEAQ. The CDR3 has 15 amino acids. Between the trimmed V and J ends, which lost 2 bases and 3 bases, there was a span of 14 bases.

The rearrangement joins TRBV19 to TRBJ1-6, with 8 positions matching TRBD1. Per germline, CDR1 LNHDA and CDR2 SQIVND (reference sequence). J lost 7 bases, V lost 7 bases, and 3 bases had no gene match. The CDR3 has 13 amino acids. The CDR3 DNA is TGTGCCAGTAAAAGACAGGGGAATTCACCCCTCCACTTT. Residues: CASKRQGNSPLHF.

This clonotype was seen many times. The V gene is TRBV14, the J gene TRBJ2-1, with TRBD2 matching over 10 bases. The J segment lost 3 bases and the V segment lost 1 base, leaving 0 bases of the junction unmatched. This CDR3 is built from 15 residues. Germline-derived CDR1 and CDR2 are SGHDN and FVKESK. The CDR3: CASSQASGGYNEQFF. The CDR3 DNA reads TGTGCCAGCAGCCAAGCTAGCGGGGGCTACAATGAGCAGTTCTTC.

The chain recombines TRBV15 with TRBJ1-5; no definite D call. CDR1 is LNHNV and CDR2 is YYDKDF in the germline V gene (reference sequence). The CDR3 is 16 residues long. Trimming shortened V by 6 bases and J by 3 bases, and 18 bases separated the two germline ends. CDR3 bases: TGTGCCACCAGTCTCAAGACCGGCCAGATCAATCAGCCCCAGCATTTT. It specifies CATSLKTGQINQPQHF.

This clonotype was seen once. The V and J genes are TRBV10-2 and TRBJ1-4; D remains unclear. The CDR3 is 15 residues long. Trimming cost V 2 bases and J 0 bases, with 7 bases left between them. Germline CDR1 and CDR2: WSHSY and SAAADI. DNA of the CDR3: TGCGCCAGCAGTGAGACCGCTGCAACTAATGAAAAACTGTTTTTT. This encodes CASSETAATNEKLFF.

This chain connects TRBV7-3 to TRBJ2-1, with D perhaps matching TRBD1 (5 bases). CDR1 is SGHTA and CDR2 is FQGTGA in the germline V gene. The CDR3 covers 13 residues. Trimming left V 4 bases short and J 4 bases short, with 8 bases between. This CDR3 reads CASSSGHYNEQFF. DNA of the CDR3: TGTGCCAGCAGCTCCGGACATTACAATGAGCAGTTCTTC.

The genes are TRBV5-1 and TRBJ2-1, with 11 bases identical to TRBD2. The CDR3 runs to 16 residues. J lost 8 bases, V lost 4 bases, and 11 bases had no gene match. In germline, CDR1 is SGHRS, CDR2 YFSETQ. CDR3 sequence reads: CASSPIIAGGIDEQFF. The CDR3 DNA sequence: TGCGCCAGCAGCCCGATAATAGCGGGGGGGATAGATGAGCAGTTCTTC.

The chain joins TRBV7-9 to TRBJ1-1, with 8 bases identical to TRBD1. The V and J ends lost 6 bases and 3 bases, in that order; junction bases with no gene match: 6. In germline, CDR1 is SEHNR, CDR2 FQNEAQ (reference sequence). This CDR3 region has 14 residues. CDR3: CASSSQGAYTEAFF. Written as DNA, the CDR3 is TGTGCCAGCAGTTCCCAGGGGGCCTACACTGAAGCTTTCTTT.

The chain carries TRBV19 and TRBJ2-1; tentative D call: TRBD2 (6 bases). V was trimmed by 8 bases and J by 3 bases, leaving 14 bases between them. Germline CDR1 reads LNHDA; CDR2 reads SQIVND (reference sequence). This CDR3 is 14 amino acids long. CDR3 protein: CASAGAGNYNEQFF. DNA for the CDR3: TGTGCCAGTGCCGGGGCGGGGAACTACAATGAGCAGTTCTTC.

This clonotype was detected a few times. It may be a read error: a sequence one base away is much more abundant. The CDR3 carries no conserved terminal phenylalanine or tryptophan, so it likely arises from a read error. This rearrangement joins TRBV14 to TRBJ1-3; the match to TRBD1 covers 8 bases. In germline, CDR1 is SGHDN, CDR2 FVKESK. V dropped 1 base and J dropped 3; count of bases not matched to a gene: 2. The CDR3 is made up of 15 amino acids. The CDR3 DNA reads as TGTGCCAGCAGCCAAGTGACAGGGGTTGGAAACACCATATATCTT. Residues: CASSQVTGVGNTIYL.

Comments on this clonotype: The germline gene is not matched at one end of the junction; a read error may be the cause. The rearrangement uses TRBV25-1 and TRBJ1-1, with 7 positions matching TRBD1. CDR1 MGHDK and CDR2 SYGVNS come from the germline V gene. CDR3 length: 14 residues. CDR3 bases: TGCGCCAGCAGTGGAAGGGACAGAGGCACTGAAGCTTTCTTT. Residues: CASSGRDRGTEAFF.

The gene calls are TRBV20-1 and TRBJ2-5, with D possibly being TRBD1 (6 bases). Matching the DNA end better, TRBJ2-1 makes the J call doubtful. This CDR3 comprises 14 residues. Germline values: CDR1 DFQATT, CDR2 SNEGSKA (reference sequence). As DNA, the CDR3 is TGCAGTGCTAGGTGGCAGGGGACCTACAATGAGCAGTTCTTC. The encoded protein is CSARWQGTYNEQFF.